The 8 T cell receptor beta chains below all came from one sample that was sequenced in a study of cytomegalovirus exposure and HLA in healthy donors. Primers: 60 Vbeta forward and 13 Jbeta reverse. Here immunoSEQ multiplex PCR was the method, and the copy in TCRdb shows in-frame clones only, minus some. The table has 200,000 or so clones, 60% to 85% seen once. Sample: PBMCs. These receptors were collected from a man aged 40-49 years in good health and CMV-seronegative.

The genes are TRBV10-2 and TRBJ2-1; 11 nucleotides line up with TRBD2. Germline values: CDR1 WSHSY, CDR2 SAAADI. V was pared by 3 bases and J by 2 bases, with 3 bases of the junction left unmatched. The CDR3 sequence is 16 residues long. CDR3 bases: TGCGCCAGCAGTGAATCGGGACTAGCGGCCTACAATGAGCAGTTCTTC. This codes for CASSESGLAAYNEQFF.

This chain's CDR3 is CASNEGPQGALNTEAFF. The CDR3 DNA reads TGCGCCAGCAACGAGGGGCCACAGGGAGCCCTGAACACTGAAGCTTTCTTT. This chain uses TRBV5-1 with TRBJ1-1; weak D call: TRBD1 (6 bases). The CDR3 covers 17 residues. The germline V and J ends were trimmed by 6 bases and 0 bases, with 21 bases remaining between them. Germline loops: CDR1 SGHRS, CDR2 YFSETQ. The full variable domain, rest sourced from reference TRBV5-1 and TRBJ1-1, is KAGVTQTPRYLIKTRGQQVTLSCSPISGHRSVSWYQQTPGQGLQFLFEYFSETQRNKGNFPGRFSGRQFSNSRSEMNVSTLELGDSALYLCASNEGPQGALNTEAFFGQGTRLTVV.

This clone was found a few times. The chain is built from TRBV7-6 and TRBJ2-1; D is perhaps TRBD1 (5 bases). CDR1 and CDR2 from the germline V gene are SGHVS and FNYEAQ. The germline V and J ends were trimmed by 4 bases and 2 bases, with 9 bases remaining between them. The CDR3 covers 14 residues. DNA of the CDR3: TGTGCCAGCAGCTCCCAGGGCCCCTACAATGAGCAGTTCTTC. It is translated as CASSSQGPYNEQFF.

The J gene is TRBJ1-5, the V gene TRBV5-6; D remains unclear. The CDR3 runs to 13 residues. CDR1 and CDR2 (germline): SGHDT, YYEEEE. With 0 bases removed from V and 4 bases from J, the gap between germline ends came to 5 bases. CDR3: CASSLAVNQPQHF. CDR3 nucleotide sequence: TGTGCCAGCAGCTTGGCGGTTAATCAGCCCCAGCATTTT.

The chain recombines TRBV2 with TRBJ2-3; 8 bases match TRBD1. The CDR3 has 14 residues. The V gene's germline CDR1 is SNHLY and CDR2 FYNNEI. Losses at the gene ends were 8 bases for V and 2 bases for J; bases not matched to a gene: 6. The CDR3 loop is CASSRTGSTDTQYF. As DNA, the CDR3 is TGTGCCAGCTCCCGGACAGGGTCCACAGATACGCAGTATTTT.

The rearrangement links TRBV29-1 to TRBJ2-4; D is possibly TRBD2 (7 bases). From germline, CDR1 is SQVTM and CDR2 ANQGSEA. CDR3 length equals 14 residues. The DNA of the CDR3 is TGCACTCACATGGGGGGGCTAGCCAAAAACATTCAGTACTTC. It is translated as CTHMGGLAKNIQYF. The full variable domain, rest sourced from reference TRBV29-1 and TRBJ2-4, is SAVISQKPSRDICQRGTSLTIQCQVDSQVTMMFWYRQQPGQSLTLIATANQGSEATYESGFVIDKFPISRPNLTFSTLTVSNMSPEDSSIYLCTHMGGLAKNIQYFGAGTRLSVL.

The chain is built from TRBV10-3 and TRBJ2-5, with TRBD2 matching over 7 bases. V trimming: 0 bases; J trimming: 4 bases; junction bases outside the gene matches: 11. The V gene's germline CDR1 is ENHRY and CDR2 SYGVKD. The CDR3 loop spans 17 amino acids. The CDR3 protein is CAISESGLGSTLETQYF. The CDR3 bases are TGTGCCATCAGTGAGTCAGGACTAGGCTCGACCCTAGAGACCCAGTACTTC.

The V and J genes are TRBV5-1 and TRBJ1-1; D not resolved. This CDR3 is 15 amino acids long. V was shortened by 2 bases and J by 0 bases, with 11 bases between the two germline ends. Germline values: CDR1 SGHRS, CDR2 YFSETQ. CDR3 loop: CASSFLGSMNTEAFF. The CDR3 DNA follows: TGCGCCAGCAGCTTCTTAGGTAGCATGAACACTGAAGCTTTCTTT.